These 27 T cell receptor beta chains share one sample of origin, sequenced in a study of early T cells in non-severe SARS-CoV-2 infection. In TCRdb, the 5' RACE reads were re-called with MiXCR into one record per CDR3 protein. The sample includes tens of thousands of distinct CDR3 sequences, around 14% of them seen just once. Sequences were obtained from whole blood. These receptors were obtained from an adult who was a healthcare worker with PCR-confirmed SARS-CoV-2 infection or an uninfected control (not recorded which).

The V and J genes are TRBV29-1 and TRBJ2-3; 9 bases fit TRBD1. CDR3 size: 16 residues. Looked up from germline, CDR1 is SQVTM and CDR2 is ANQGSEA. V was pared by 3 bases and J by 5 bases, with 12 bases of the junction left unmatched. CDR3 bases: TGCAGCGTTGATTACTCGAACAGGGGGCTAAAAGATACGCAGTATTTT. It specifies CSVDYSNRGLKDTQYF.

This clonotype was recorded a few times. The chain joins TRBV11-2 to TRBJ2-7; 8 bases are a match to TRBD2. Trimming cost V 5 bases and J 2 bases; bases outside gene matches: 14. The CDR3 spans 17 residues. The V gene's germline CDR1 is SGHAT and CDR2 FQNNGV. The CDR3 region is CASSPSAPAGATYEQYF. The DNA for the CDR3 is TGTGCCAGCAGCCCTAGCGCCCCAGCGGGAGCCACCTACGAGCAGTACTTC.

This clonotype was recorded many times. The chain joins TRBV11-2 to TRBJ2-1, with 7 bases that match TRBD2. The CDR3 length is 12 residues. V shed 8 bases and J 9 bases; nucleotides not matched to a gene: 7. The V gene's germline CDR1 is SGHAT and CDR2 FQNNGV. CDR3 amino acids: CASQGGFSEQFF. The CDR3 DNA sequence: TGTGCCAGCCAGGGAGGGTTTAGTGAGCAGTTCTTC.

The J gene is TRBJ2-1, the V gene TRBV28; the match to TRBD2 covers 10 bases. V gave up 4 bases and J gave up 6 bases; unmatched junction bases: 6. CDR3 length: 15 amino acids. In germline, CDR1 is MDHEN, CDR2 SYDVKM. CDR3 residues: CASSSLAGVPNEQFF. DNA of the CDR3: TGTGCCAGCAGTTCCCTAGCGGGAGTACCCAATGAGCAGTTCTTC.

This clonotype occurred many times. The rearrangement links TRBV28 to TRBJ2-1; D unclear. V lost 2 bases to trimming and J lost 5 bases, with 4 bases between them. In germline, CDR1 is MDHEN, CDR2 SYDVKM. The CDR3 sequence is 12 residues long. The DNA for the CDR3 is TGTGCCAGCAGTTTAAATCACAATGAGCAGTTCTTC. The encoded protein is CASSLNHNEQFF.

This clonotype was seen more than once but under ten times. One junction end disagrees with the germline gene, perhaps due to a read error. The genes are TRBV2 and TRBJ2-1, with D unresolved. The CDR3 is 13 amino acids. CDR1 and CDR2 (germline): SNHLY, FYNNEI. The CDR3, as DNA: TGTGCCAGCAATGAACTATACTACAATGAGCAGTTCTTC. Translating it yields CASNELYYNEQFF. Supplemented by reference TRBV2 and TRBJ2-1, the full variable domain reads EPEVTQTPSHQVTQMGQEVILRCVPISNHLYFYWYRQILGQKVEFLVSFYNNEISEKSEIFDDQFSVERPDGSNFTLKIRSTKLEDSAMYFCASNELYYNEQFFGPGTRLTVL.

This clonotype has a handful of counts. V and J are TRBV27 and TRBJ2-7; maybe TRBD1 (6 bases). CDR1 and CDR2 (germline): MNHEY, SMNVEV (reference sequence). Between the trimmed V and J ends, which lost 5 bases and 6 bases, there was a span of 17 bases. This CDR3 has 14 amino acids. This CDR3 reads CASSSGTWPAEQYF. The CDR3 nucleotides are TGTGCCAGCAGTAGTGGGACATGGCCGGCCGAGCAGTACTTC.

The chain uses TRBV6-5 and TRBJ2-1; 7 positions match TRBD1. The V gene's germline CDR1 is MNHEY and CDR2 SVGAGI. The length of the CDR3 is 11 residues. The V gene end was trimmed by 11 bases and the J gene end by 9 bases; junction bases not matched to a gene: 7. CDR3 sequence (DNA): TGTGCCTCCGTAGGGGGCAGTGAGCAGTTCTTC. It specifies CASVGGSEQFF.

This clonotype was seen many times. The chain has TRBV2 and TRBJ1-3; possibly TRBD1 for D (5 bases). The CDR3 has 12 residues. The germline CDR1 and CDR2 sequences are SNHLY and FYNNEI. Trimming left V 7 bases short and J 4 bases short, with 8 bases between. CDR3 sequence: CASTRTGNTIYF. The CDR3 DNA reads as TGTGCCAGCACAAGGACAGGAAACACCATATATTTT.

This clonotype showed up just once. CDR3 in DNA: TGTGCCACCAGCCCCCGGGACGGAGAATATGGCTACACCTTC. It specifies CATSPRDGEYGYTF. J is TRBJ1-2 and V is TRBV15; tentative D call: TRBD1 (5 bases). Looked up from germline, CDR1 is LNHNV and CDR2 is YYDKDF (reference sequence). The CDR3 spans 14 residues. V was shortened by 5 bases and J by 5 bases, with 15 bases between the two germline ends.

In this sample, this clonotype turned up a few times. The chain carries TRBV20-1 and TRBJ2-5, with unresolved D. CDR3 length: 11 residues. CDR1 and CDR2 from the germline V gene are DFQATT and SNEGSKA (reference sequence). Trimming removed 4 bases at V and 2 bases at J, with 5 bases between. CDR3 in amino acids: CSANEQETQYF. CDR3 sequence (DNA): TGCAGTGCTAACGAACAAGAGACCCAGTACTTC.

This clonotype was seen at least ten times. The J gene is TRBJ2-2, the V gene TRBV19; D call uncertain. Trimming removed 3 bases from V and 1 base from J, with 9 bases in between. The CDR3 extends over 15 amino acids. Looked up from germline, CDR1 is LNHDA and CDR2 is SQIVND (reference sequence). Written as DNA, the CDR3 is TGTGCCAGTAGTATTCGTGCGGAGAACACCGGGGAGCTGTTTTTT. Its protein is CASSIRAENTGELFF.

This clonotype showed up many times. The rearrangement links TRBV28 to TRBJ2-1; D not certain. The germline CDR1 and CDR2 sequences are MDHEN and SYDVKM. V lost 5 bases and J lost 4, with 3 bases in between. CDR3 length: 11 amino acids. For the CDR3, the DNA is TGTGCCAGCAGTCCGTACAATGAGCAGTTCTTC. Translating gives CASSPYNEQFF.

The V gene is TRBV12-3 or TRBV12-4, the J gene TRBJ2-7; no clear D gene. The CDR3 has 12 amino acids. V lost 1 base to trimming and J lost 7 bases, with 8 bases between them. DNA for the CDR3: TGTGCCAGCAGTTTAGACCAAAAGGAGCAGTACTTC. Translation: CASSLDQKEQYF.

This clonotype appeared many times. The rearrangement uses TRBV10-3 and TRBJ1-2, with TRBD1 identical over 9 bases. Losses at the gene ends were 6 bases for V and 0 bases for J; bases not matched to a gene: 8. CDR1 and CDR2 (germline): ENHRY, SYGVKD. The CDR3 runs to 16 residues. The CDR3 nucleotides read TGTGCCATCAGCCCAGGACAGGGGCCATCTAACTATGGCTACACCTTC. Its translation is CAISPGQGPSNYGYTF.

This clonotype was seen at least ten times. This chain joins TRBV6-2 or TRBV6-3 and TRBJ1-5; D gene ambiguous. Trimming removed 2 bases from V and 1 base from J, with 3 bases in between. The CDR3 contains 13 residues. Germline assignment: CDR1 MNHEY and CDR2 SVGEGT. The CDR3: CASSYLSNQPQHF. The DNA for the CDR3 is TGTGCCAGCAGTTACCTGAGCAATCAGCCCCAGCATTTT.

This clonotype turned up a few times. The rearrangement uses TRBV29-1 and TRBJ1-1, with 9 nucleotides matching TRBD1. CDR1 and CDR2 (germline): SQVTM, ANQGSEA. The CDR3 has 13 residues. Germline trimming cut 7 bases from V and 1 base from J; bases unmatched to any gene: 4. DNA for the CDR3: TGCAGCGGATCGACAGGGGGGAACACTGAAGCTTTCTTT. Protein sequence: CSGSTGGNTEAFF.

This clonotype was detected many times. The V gene is TRBV20-1, the J gene TRBJ2-5, with 11 bases fitting TRBD2. Unmatched junction bases numbered 12, after V lost 8 bases and J lost 4 bases. The CDR3 length is 15 residues. Looked up from germline, CDR1 is DFQATT and CDR2 is SNEGSKA (reference sequence). DNA of the CDR3: TGCAGTTTCAATCCGGGTAGCGGGAGGGGAGAGACCCAGTACTTC. It specifies CSFNPGSGRGETQYF.

This clonotype was recorded at least ten times. The chain is built from TRBV7-9 and TRBJ1-6, with D possibly TRBD1 on 5 matching bases. There are 16 residues in the CDR3. Looked up from germline, CDR1 is SEHNR and CDR2 is FQNEAQ (reference sequence). Trimming pared 4 bases from V and 0 bases from J, leaving 10 bases between. CDR3 nucleotide sequence: TGTGCCAGCAGCTATATTGGGGCCTCCTATAATTCACCCCTCCACTTT. The encoded protein is CASSYIGASYNSPLHF.

J is TRBJ2-3 and V is TRBV6-6; D is undetermined. V was trimmed by 6 bases and J by 0 bases, leaving 7 bases between them. Germline lookup yields CDR1 MNHNY and CDR2 SVGAGI (reference sequence). The CDR3 sequence is 13 residues long. CDR3 protein: CASSRGSTDTQYF. For the CDR3, the DNA is TGTGCCAGCAGCCGAGGTAGCACAGATACGCAGTATTTT.

The sample holds many counts of this clonotype. This sequence joins TRBV11-2 and TRBJ1-2; tentatively, D is TRBD1 (6 bases). V was clipped by 5 bases and J by 3 bases, with 13 bases between them. In germline, CDR1 is SGHAT, CDR2 FQNNGV. The CDR3 runs to 14 residues. The chain's CDR3 is CASSVGQTYYGYTF. DNA for the CDR3: TGTGCCAGCAGCGTAGGACAGACCTACTATGGCTACACCTTC.

This clonotype was seen ten or more times. The chain carries TRBV29-1 and TRBJ2-5; no firm D call. The CDR3 loop spans 13 amino acids. V lost 7 bases to trimming and J lost 2 bases, with 14 bases between them. Germline CDR1 is SQVTM and CDR2 is ANQGSEA. The CDR3 nucleotides read TGCAGCGAGACGCGGACGGTACAAGAGACCCAGTACTTC. Its translation is CSETRTVQETQYF.

The table lists this clonotype with a few counts. This chain connects TRBV28 to TRBJ2-3; 10 nucleotides agree with TRBD1. This CDR3 is 17 amino acids long. CDR1 is MDHEN, CDR2 SYDVKM, per germline. V shed 5 bases, J shed 2 bases, and the junction held 10 bases outside the gene matches. CDR3 nucleotides: TGTGCCAGCAGTCAAAGCCTCGACAGGGGGCACACAGATACGCAGTATTTT. Protein: CASSQSLDRGHTDTQYF.

The chain links TRBV5-5 to TRBJ1-2; D not resolved. Germline values: CDR1 SGHKS, CDR2 YYEKEE (reference sequence). CDR3 size: 12 residues. Trimming shortened V by 1 base and J by 8 bases, and 9 bases separated the two germline ends. In DNA form, the CDR3 reads TGTGCCAGCAGCTTGAGCACCTGGGGCTACACCTTC. The encoded protein is CASSLSTWGYTF.

This clonotype was observed many times. The gene calls are TRBV2 and TRBJ2-6; 10 positions match TRBD1. The junction had 5 bases not matched to a gene; V was cut back by 11 bases and J by 1 base. The CDR3 contains 15 residues. Germline lookup yields CDR1 SNHLY and CDR2 FYNNEI. The CDR3 loop reads CAGRQGASGANVLTF. The CDR3 DNA follows: TGTGCCGGACGACAGGGGGCTTCTGGGGCCAACGTCCTGACTTTC. Looking up the rest from reference TRBV2 and TRBJ2-6 gives the full variable domain: EPEVTQTPSHQVTQMGQEVILRCVPISNHLYFYWYRQILGQKVEFLVSFYNNEISEKSEIFDDQFSVERPDGSNFTLKIRSTKLEDSAMYFCAGRQGASGANVLTFGAGSRLTVL.

This clonotype was seen ten or more times. CDR3 protein: CSALAPGLASTDTQYF. CDR3 bases: TGCAGTGCTTTGGCTCCGGGACTAGCGAGCACAGATACGCAGTATTTT. V usage is TRBV20-1 and J usage is TRBJ2-3, with 10 bases lining up with TRBD2. This CDR3 contains 16 residues. The germline gives CDR1 DFQATT, CDR2 SNEGSKA (reference sequence). Trimming at V came to 5 bases and at J to 0 bases, leaving 8 bases not matched to a gene.

V and J are TRBV5-4 and TRBJ2-2; D remains unclear. The ends were cut back, 2 bases at V and 0 bases at J, with 8 bases in the middle. CDR3 length: 15 residues. Germline values: CDR1 SGHNT, CDR2 YYREEE (reference sequence). The CDR3 DNA sequence: TGTGCCAGCAGCTTTAGAGCCGCGAACACCGGGGAGCTGTTTTTT. Protein: CASSFRAANTGELFF.